The 2 T cell receptor beta chains below were found in one sample sequenced in a study of blood T cell repertoires in COVID-19. Generated by immunoSEQ multiplex PCR, the TCRdb table keeps only in-frame clones and is missing some. The sample yields fewer than 300,000 clones, about four fifths seen once. Sequencing was performed on peripheral blood. These receptors all stem from a man of 80 years or more with acute or convalescent COVID-19.

This rearrangement joins TRBV5-1 to TRBJ2-5; TRBD2 matches at 7 bases. This CDR3 is 13 amino acids long. After removal of 5 bases from V and 2 bases from J, the junction contained 3 bases not matched to a gene. Germline V CDR1 and CDR2: SGHRS, YFSETQ. In DNA form, the CDR3 reads TGCGCCAGCAGGAGGGAGGGACAAGAGACCCAGTACTTC. This sequence encodes CASRREGQETQYF.

This clone was detected a few times. The chain is built from TRBV19 and TRBJ2-2; 8 bases are shared with TRBD1. V lost 5 bases, J lost 0 bases, and 5 bases stayed unmatched. CDR1 and CDR2 from the germline V gene are LNHDA and SQIVND (reference sequence). The CDR3 contains 16 residues. The CDR3 region has the DNA TGTGCCAGTAGTCCTGACAGGGGATCGAACACCGGGGAGCTGTTTTTT. Encoded protein: CASSPDRGSNTGELFF. Looking up the rest from reference TRBV19 and TRBJ2-2 gives the full variable domain: DGGITQSPKYLFRKEGQNVTLSCEQNLNHDAMYWYRQDPGQGLRLIYYSQIVNDFQKGDIAEGYSVSREKKESFPLTVTSAQKNPTAFYLCASSPDRGSNTGELFFGEGSRLTVL.